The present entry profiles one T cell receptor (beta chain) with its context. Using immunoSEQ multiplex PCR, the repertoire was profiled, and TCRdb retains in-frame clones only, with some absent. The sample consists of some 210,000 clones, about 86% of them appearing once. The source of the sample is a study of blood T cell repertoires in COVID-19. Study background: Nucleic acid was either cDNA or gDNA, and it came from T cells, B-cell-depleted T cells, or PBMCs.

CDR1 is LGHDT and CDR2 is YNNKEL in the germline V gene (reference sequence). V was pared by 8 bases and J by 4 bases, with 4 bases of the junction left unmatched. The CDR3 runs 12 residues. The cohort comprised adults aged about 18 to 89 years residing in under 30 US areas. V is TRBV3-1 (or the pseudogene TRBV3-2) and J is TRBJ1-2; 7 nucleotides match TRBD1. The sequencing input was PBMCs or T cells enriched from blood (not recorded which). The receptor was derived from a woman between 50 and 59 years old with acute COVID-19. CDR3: CASQGQSYGYTF. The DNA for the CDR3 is TGTGCCAGCCAGGGACAGTCCTATGGCTACACCTTC.